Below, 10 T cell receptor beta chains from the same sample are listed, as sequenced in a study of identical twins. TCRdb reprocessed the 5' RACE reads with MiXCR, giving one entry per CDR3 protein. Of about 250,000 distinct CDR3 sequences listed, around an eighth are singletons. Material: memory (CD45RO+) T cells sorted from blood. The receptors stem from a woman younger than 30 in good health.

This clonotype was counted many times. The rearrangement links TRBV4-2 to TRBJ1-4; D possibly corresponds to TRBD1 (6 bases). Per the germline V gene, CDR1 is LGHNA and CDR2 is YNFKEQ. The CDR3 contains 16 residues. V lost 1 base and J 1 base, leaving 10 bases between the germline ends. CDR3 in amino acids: CASSQGIRGTNEKLFF. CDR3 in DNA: TGTGCCAGCAGCCAAGGGATCAGGGGAACTAATGAAAAACTGTTTTTT.

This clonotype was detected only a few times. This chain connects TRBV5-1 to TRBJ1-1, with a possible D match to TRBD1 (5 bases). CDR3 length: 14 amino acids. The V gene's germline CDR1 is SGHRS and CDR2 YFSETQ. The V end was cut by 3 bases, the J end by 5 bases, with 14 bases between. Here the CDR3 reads CASSWGAGQTEAFF. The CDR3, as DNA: TGCGCCAGCAGCTGGGGCGCAGGTCAAACTGAAGCTTTCTTT.

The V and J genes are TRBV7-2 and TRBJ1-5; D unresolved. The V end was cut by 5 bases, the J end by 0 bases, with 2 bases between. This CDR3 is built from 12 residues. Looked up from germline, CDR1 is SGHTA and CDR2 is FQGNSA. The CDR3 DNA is TGTGCCAGCAGCGTTAGCAATCAGCCCCAGCATTTT. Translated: CASSVSNQPQHF.

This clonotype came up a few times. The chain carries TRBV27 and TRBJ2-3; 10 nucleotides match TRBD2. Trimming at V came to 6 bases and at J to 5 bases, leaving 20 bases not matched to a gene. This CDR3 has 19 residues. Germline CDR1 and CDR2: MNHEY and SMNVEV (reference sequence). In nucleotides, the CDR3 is TGTGCCAGCAGCACAACCCCACCTCTCAGCGGGGGGGCAAAAGATACGCAGTATTTT. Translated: CASSTTPPLSGGAKDTQYF.

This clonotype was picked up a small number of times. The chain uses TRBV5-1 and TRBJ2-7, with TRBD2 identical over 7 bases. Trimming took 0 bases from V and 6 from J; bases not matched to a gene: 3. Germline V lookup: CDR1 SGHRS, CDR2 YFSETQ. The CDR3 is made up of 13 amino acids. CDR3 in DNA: TGCGCCAGCAGCTTGGTTCCTAGCGGCGAGCAGTACTTC. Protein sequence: CASSLVPSGEQYF. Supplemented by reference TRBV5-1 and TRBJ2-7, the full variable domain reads KAGVTQTPRYLIKTRGQQVTLSCSPISGHRSVSWYQQTPGQGLQFLFEYFSETQRNKGNFPGRFSGRQFSNSRSEMNVSTLELGDSALYLCASSLVPSGEQYFGPGTRLTVT.

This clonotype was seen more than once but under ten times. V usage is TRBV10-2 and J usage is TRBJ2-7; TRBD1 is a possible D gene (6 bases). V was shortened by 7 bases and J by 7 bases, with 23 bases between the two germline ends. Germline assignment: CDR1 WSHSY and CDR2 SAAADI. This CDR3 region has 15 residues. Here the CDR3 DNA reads TGCGCCAGCACTTCGTTACCACAGGGTCCCAGGGAGCAGTACTTC. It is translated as CASTSLPQGPREQYF.

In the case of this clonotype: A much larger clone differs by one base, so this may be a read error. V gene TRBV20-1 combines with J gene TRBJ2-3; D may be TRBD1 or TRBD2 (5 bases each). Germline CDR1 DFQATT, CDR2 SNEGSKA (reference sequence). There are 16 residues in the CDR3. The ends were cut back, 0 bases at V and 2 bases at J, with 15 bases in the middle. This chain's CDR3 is CSARDLGAGPTDTQYF. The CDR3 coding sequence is TGCAGTGCTAGAGATCTCGGGGCAGGGCCCACAGATACGCAGTATTTT.

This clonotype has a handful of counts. DNA for the CDR3: TGTGCCAGCAGCCAAGTTAATGGCGCGGGAGGAAATTCACCCCTCCACTTT. This sequence encodes CASSQVNGAGGNSPLHF. This chain connects TRBV3-1 to TRBJ1-6, with no clear D. The CDR3 has 17 residues. Germline V gene data show CDR1 as LGHDT and CDR2 as YNNKEL (reference sequence). V lost 1 base to trimming and J lost 7 bases, with 17 bases between them.

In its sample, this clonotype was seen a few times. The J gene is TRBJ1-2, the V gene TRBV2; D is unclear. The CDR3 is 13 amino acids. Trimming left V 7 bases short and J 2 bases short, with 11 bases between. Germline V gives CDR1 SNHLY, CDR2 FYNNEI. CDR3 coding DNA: TGTGCCAGCATTCTGGACGTAAACTATGGCTACACCTTC. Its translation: CASILDVNYGYTF.

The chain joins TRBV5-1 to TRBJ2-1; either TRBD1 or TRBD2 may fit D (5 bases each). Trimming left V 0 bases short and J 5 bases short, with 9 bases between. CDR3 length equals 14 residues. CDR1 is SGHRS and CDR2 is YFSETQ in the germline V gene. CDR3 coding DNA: TGCGCCAGCAGCTTGGGGGGACGGAACAATGAGCAGTTCTTC. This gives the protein CASSLGGRNNEQFF.